These 15 T cell receptor beta chains came from one sample sequenced in a study of beta chain features in type 1 diabetes. cDNA synthesis used the whole RNA isolate, giving expressed TCRB sequences. This table comes from immunoSEQ multiplex PCR, and its TCRdb copy is limited to in-frame clones, with some not included. The sample records around 140,000 clones, about 9.7% being singletons. Material: central memory CD4+ T cells from blood. Receptors were obtained from a woman between 35 and 50 years old in good health.

This rearrangement joins TRBV18 to TRBJ1-2; TRBD1 is a possible D gene (5 bases). From germline, CDR1 is KGHSH and CDR2 LQKENI. Trimming removed 0 bases at V and 9 bases at J, with 11 bases between. This CDR3 region has 13 residues. This chain's CDR3 is CASSPPGEERYTF. The DNA of the CDR3 is TGTGCCAGCTCACCACCAGGGGAGGAGCGCTACACCTTC.

The chain couples TRBV4-1 to TRBJ1-2; D unresolved. Germline V lookup: CDR1 MGHRA, CDR2 YSYEKL. V was clipped by 3 bases and J by 7 bases, with 24 bases between them. The CDR3 has 17 amino acids. CDR3 nucleotide sequence: TGCGCCAGCAGCCAGGCCCCGGCGTTCGACGGCCTAGGTGGCTACACCTTC. This gives the protein CASSQAPAFDGLGGYTF.

V gene TRBV5-1 combines with J gene TRBJ2-3, with no clear D. Trimming removed 4 bases from V and 1 base from J, with 13 bases in between. The CDR3 has 15 amino acids. Germline V gives CDR1 SGHRS, CDR2 YFSETQ. CDR3 bases: TGCGCCAGCAGCCAGGTCGTCTTCGGCACAGATACGCAGTATTTT. This sequence encodes CASSQVVFGTDTQYF.

V usage is TRBV9 and J usage is TRBJ1-2, with D possibly TRBD1 on 5 matching bases. CDR1 is SGDLS and CDR2 is YYNGEE in the germline V gene. The CDR3 contains 13 residues. Trimming removed 2 bases from V and 3 bases from J, with 8 bases in between. The CDR3 reads CASSVTGDYGYTF. The CDR3 DNA is TGTGCCAGCAGCGTGACGGGGGACTATGGCTACACCTTC. The whole variable domain, remainder taken from reference TRBV9 and TRBJ1-2, is DSGVTQTPKHLITATGQRVTLRCSPRSGDLSVYWYQQSLDQGLQFLIQYYNGEERAKGNILERFSAQQFPDLHSELNLSSLELGDSALYFCASSVTGDYGYTFGSGTRLTVV.

The chain has TRBV5-1 and TRBJ2-7, with D maybe TRBD2 (5 bases). Trimming took 4 bases from V and 6 from J, leaving 14 bases between them. Germline V gene data show CDR1 as SGHRS and CDR2 as YFSETQ. The CDR3 runs 13 residues. In nucleotides, the CDR3 is TGCGCCAGCAGCACGGCGGGCGGGCGCGAGCAGTACTTC. Residues: CASSTAGGREQYF.

This clone was detected only a few times. The chain links TRBV19 to TRBJ2-1, with D possibly matching TRBD1 (7 bases). V lost 6 bases and J 4 bases, leaving 16 bases between the germline ends. Germline V gene data show CDR1 as LNHDA and CDR2 as SQIVND (reference sequence). The CDR3 has 15 amino acids. CDR3 sequence (DNA): TGTGCCAGTAGAACCACAGGGGACTCTTACAATGAGCAGTTCTTC. Protein product: CASRTTGDSYNEQFF.

The genes are TRBV5-6 and TRBJ1-1; tentatively, D is TRBD1 (5 bases). V lost 3 bases and J lost 3, with 12 bases in between. CDR3 size: 14 residues. Germline CDR1 SGHDT, CDR2 YYEEEE. CDR3 DNA sequence: TGTGCCAGCAGCTCGGGGGGGGACTACACTGAAGCTTTCTTT. Translating it yields CASSSGGDYTEAFF.

This chain links TRBV6-5 with TRBJ1-2, with unresolved D. Trimming left V 2 bases short and J 9 bases short, with 7 bases between. The CDR3 is made up of 11 amino acids. Germline V gives CDR1 MNHEY, CDR2 SVGAGI. CDR3 in DNA: TGTGCCAGCAGTTACGTGGGCCGCTACACCTTC. Its translation is CASSYVGRYTF.

In its sample, this clone was seen a few times. This chain links TRBV7-9 with TRBJ1-4; no clear D gene. Trimming removed 4 bases at V and 4 bases at J, with 13 bases between. The CDR3 runs to 15 residues. Germline-derived CDR1 and CDR2 are SEHNR and FQNEAQ (reference sequence). The CDR3 sequence: CASSWAQFGNEKLFF. The CDR3 nucleotides are TGTGCCAGCAGCTGGGCCCAGTTTGGTAATGAAAAACTGTTTTTT.

The chain has TRBV29-1 and TRBJ1-2, with 11 nucleotides matching TRBD1. Trimming removed 6 bases from V and 4 bases from J; junction bases left unmatched: 4. The CDR3 runs 13 residues. The germline gives CDR1 SQVTM, CDR2 ANQGSEA. The CDR3 loop reads CSVWTGGGYGYTF. CDR3 coding DNA: TGCAGCGTCTGGACAGGGGGCGGCTATGGCTACACCTTC.

CDR3 nucleotides: TGTGCCAGCAGTCCCGACAGGGGATGGGTTGGCTACACCTTC. It is translated as CASSPDRGWVGYTF. The chain combines TRBV11-2 with TRBJ1-2; the match to TRBD1 covers 8 bases. The V and J ends lost 6 bases and 7 bases, in that order; junction bases with no gene match: 10. The CDR3 runs to 14 residues. The germline V gene has CDR1 SGHAT and CDR2 FQNNGV.

This chain uses TRBV27 with TRBJ1-5; 9 bases are a match to TRBD1. The CDR3 contains 21 residues. The V gene's germline CDR1 is MNHEY and CDR2 SMNVEV (reference sequence). V lost 4 bases, J lost 1 base, and 20 bases stayed unmatched. The CDR3 region is CASSYRTPGTGRRMSNQPQHF. The CDR3 region has the DNA TGTGCCAGCAGTTATAGAACGCCCGGGACAGGGAGAAGGATGAGCAATCAGCCCCAGCATTTT.

The chain couples TRBV5-1 to TRBJ1-4, with 7 bases fitting TRBD1. This CDR3 is built from 13 residues. J gave up 6 bases and V 3 bases, and 2 bases lay outside the gene matches. Germline values: CDR1 SGHRS, CDR2 YFSETQ. As DNA, the CDR3 is TGCGCCAGCAGCTGGGGGACAGATGAAAAACTGTTTTTT. Encoded protein: CASSWGTDEKLFF. The whole variable domain, remainder taken from reference TRBV5-1 and TRBJ1-4, is KAGVTQTPRYLIKTRGQQVTLSCSPISGHRSVSWYQQTPGQGLQFLFEYFSETQRNKGNFPGRFSGRQFSNSRSEMNVSTLELGDSALYLCASSWGTDEKLFFGSGTQLSVL.

A few counts support this clone. The chain joins TRBV12-5 to TRBJ2-3, with D possibly being TRBD2 (5 bases). Between the trimmed V and J ends, which lost 3 bases and 0 bases, there was a span of 7 bases. This CDR3 has 14 amino acids. CDR1 is LGHNT, CDR2 FRNRAP, per germline. The DNA for the CDR3 is TGTGCTAGTGGTTTTGGCGGGAGCACAGATACGCAGTATTTT. Translated, it gives CASGFGGSTDTQYF. The whole variable domain, remainder taken from reference TRBV12-5 and TRBJ2-3, is DARVTQTPRHKVTEMGQEVTMRCQPILGHNTVFWYRQTMMQGLELLAYFRNRAPLDDSGMPKDRFSAEMPDATLATLKIQPSEPRDSAVYFCASGFGGSTDTQYFGPGTRLTVL.

The V gene is TRBV15, the J gene TRBJ2-5; TRBD2 agrees at 9 bases. Germline V lookup: CDR1 LNHNV, CDR2 YYDKDF (reference sequence). Unmatched junction bases numbered 9, after V lost 0 bases and J lost 7 bases. CDR3 size: 16 residues. The CDR3 protein is CATSRDSAGGRVTQYF. CDR3 DNA: TGTGCCACCAGCAGAGATTCGGCGGGGGGGCGGGTGACCCAGTACTTC.